Below are 18 T cell receptor beta chains sequenced from a single sample in a study of blood T cells in healthy people across ages. The use of a sample-barcoded 5' primer and a J-beta primer mix characterized a second PCR of roughly 7 to 11 cycles. TCRdb ran MiXCR on the 5' RACE reads and lists one entry per CDR3 protein. The repertoire holds about 1.4 million distinct CDR3 sequences, with almost 60% as singletons. The sample was blood. The receptors originated from a man between 18 and 35 years old in good health.

This clonotype was observed a handful of times. The J gene is TRBJ2-3, the V gene TRBV7-2; D might be TRBD2 (5 bases). Germline CDR1 and CDR2: SGHTA and FQGNSA. CDR3 length: 15 amino acids. V dropped 1 base and J dropped 3 bases, with 11 bases sitting between them. In nucleotides, the CDR3 is TGTGCCAGCAGCTTAGAGGCGGGTCAGACAGATACGCAGTATTTT. Its protein product is CASSLEAGQTDTQYF.

There are a few counts of this clonotype. This rearrangement joins TRBV27 to TRBJ1-1; maybe TRBD1 (6 bases). Trimming cost V 2 bases and J 1 base, with 11 bases left between them. This CDR3 has 15 residues. Germline CDR1 reads MNHEY; CDR2 reads SMNVEV (reference sequence). CDR3 coding DNA: TGTGCCAGCAGTTTAATTTGGGACAAGAACACTGAAGCTTTCTTT. Amino acid sequence: CASSLIWDKNTEAFF.

This chain connects TRBV7-9 to TRBJ2-1; D is possibly TRBD2 (5 bases). Per the germline V gene, CDR1 is SEHNR and CDR2 is FQNEAQ (reference sequence). The V gene lost 0 bases and the J gene lost 9 bases, with 18 bases spanning the gap. The CDR3 length is 16 residues. The CDR3 loop reads CASSLAILGDAGEQFF. CDR3 in DNA: TGTGCCAGCAGCTTAGCCATACTAGGAGATGCGGGTGAGCAGTTCTTC. Filled out from reference TRBV7-9 and TRBJ2-1, the complete variable domain reads DTGVSQNPRHKITKRGQNVTFRCDPISEHNRLYWYRQTLGQGPEFLTYFQNEAQLEKSRLLSDRFSAERPKGSFSTLEIQRTEQGDSAMYLCASSLAILGDAGEQFFGPGTRLTVL.

In its sample, this clonotype was seen once. The chain uses TRBV20-1 and TRBJ1-2; TRBD1 agrees at 10 bases. Trimming at V came to 6 bases and at J to 7 bases, leaving 17 bases not matched to a gene. This CDR3 region has 16 residues. Germline CDR1 reads DFQATT; CDR2 reads SNEGSKA (reference sequence). The CDR3 is CSAPGTGVSDSFGYTF. CDR3 in DNA: TGCAGTGCGCCCGGGACAGGGGTTTCGGATTCCTTTGGCTACACCTTC.

This chain links TRBV6-1 with TRBJ2-7, with TRBD1 as a possible D gene (6 bases). Per the germline V gene, CDR1 is MNHNS and CDR2 is SASEGT. The CDR3 extends over 15 amino acids. The V gene lost 5 bases and the J gene lost 3 bases, with 17 bases spanning the gap. CDR3 in amino acids: CASSLRTAAFYEQYF. The CDR3 nucleotides read TGTGCCAGCAGTTTAAGGACAGCCGCGTTCTACGAGCAGTACTTC.

V and J are TRBV11-2 and TRBJ2-3, with 7 bases identical to TRBD2. The CDR3 spans 15 residues. After removal of 3 bases from V and 2 bases from J, the junction contained 5 bases not matched to a gene. Germline V gives CDR1 SGHAT, CDR2 FQNNGV. DNA for the CDR3: TGTGCCAGCAGCTTTGTTCTAGCGGCCACAGATACGCAGTATTTT. Protein product: CASSFVLAATDTQYF.

This clonotype has just one count. The chain uses TRBV27 and TRBJ1-6; perhaps TRBD1 as D (5 bases). Germline CDR1 reads MNHEY; CDR2 reads SMNVEV (reference sequence). V gave up 6 bases and J gave up 10 bases, with 16 bases separating them. The CDR3 extends over 14 amino acids. CDR3 DNA sequence: TGTGCCAGCAGCCCAATAGGGGAAATGTCACCCCTCCACTTT. It codes for CASSPIGEMSPLHF.

V usage is TRBV12-3 or TRBV12-4 and J usage is TRBJ2-2; tentative D call: TRBD2 (6 bases). The germline V and J ends were trimmed by 5 bases and 3 bases, with 10 bases remaining between them. This CDR3 contains 14 residues. CDR3 loop: CASSGLRDTGELFF. In DNA form, the CDR3 reads TGTGCCAGCAGTGGACTAAGGGACACCGGGGAGCTGTTTTTT.

This chain joins TRBV11-2 and TRBJ2-5, with D tentatively TRBD1 (6 bases). V lost 2 bases and J lost 4, with 14 bases in between. The CDR3 contains 15 residues. The germline V gene encodes CDR1 SGHAT and CDR2 FQNNGV. CDR3 sequence: CASSLRKRGTETQYF. CDR3 sequence (DNA): TGTGCCAGCAGCTTAAGGAAGAGGGGGACAGAGACCCAGTACTTC.

The rearrangement uses TRBV29-1 and TRBJ2-2, with 8 bases fitting TRBD1. The V and J ends lost 2 bases and 2 bases, in that order; junction bases with no gene match: 4. In germline, CDR1 is SQVTM, CDR2 ANQGSEA. The CDR3 sequence is 15 residues long. CDR3 nucleotide sequence: TGCAGCGTTGAACAGGGGGCAGATAACACCGGGGAGCTGTTTTTT. It codes for CSVEQGADNTGELFF.

The rearrangement uses TRBV25-1 and TRBJ1-2; 10 bases map to TRBD1. In germline, CDR1 is MGHDK, CDR2 SYGVNS. V shed 6 bases, J shed 8 bases, and the junction held 15 bases outside the gene matches. The length of the CDR3 is 16 residues. The CDR3 sequence is CASSEPAGTGVQGYTF. In DNA form, the CDR3 reads TGTGCCAGCAGCGAACCGGCCGGGACAGGGGTTCAGGGCTACACCTTC.

This rearrangement joins TRBV5-6 to TRBJ2-7; 9 bases are shared with TRBD1. This CDR3 contains 15 residues. The germline V gene has CDR1 SGHDT and CDR2 YYEEEE. The V gene end was trimmed by 7 bases and the J gene end by 2 bases; junction bases not matched to a gene: 10. The CDR3 DNA follows: TGTGCCAGCGGGGAAACAGGGGGCGCGCCCTACGAGCAGTACTTC. Protein: CASGETGGAPYEQYF.

The CDR3 loop reads CSAQVPGNTIYF. The DNA of the CDR3 is TGCAGCGCGCAGGTCCCTGGAAACACCATATATTTT. This rearrangement joins TRBV29-1 to TRBJ1-3; D remains ambiguous. V was shortened by 7 bases and J by 2 bases, with 9 bases between the two germline ends. CDR1 and CDR2 from the germline V gene are SQVTM and ANQGSEA. The CDR3 runs to 12 residues. Combining the CDR3 with reference TRBV29-1 and TRBJ1-3 gives the whole variable domain SAVISQKPSRDICQRGTSLTIQCQVDSQVTMMFWYRQQPGQSLTLIATANQGSEATYESGFVIDKFPISRPNLTFSTLTVSNMSPEDSSIYLCSAQVPGNTIYFGEGSWLTVV.

V usage is TRBV20-1 and J usage is TRBJ2-1; 10 bases line up with TRBD1. Per germline, CDR1 DFQATT and CDR2 SNEGSKA (reference sequence). Unmatched junction bases numbered 9, after V lost 5 bases and J lost 8 bases. CDR3 size: 14 residues. The CDR3 DNA sequence: TGCAGTGCTCCTCCGGGACAGGGGATGTATGAGCAGTTCTTC. It yields the protein CSAPPGQGMYEQFF.

The chain uses TRBV5-1 and TRBJ2-3, with 7 bases fitting TRBD1. V shed 1 base and J 0 bases; nucleotides not matched to a gene: 11. Per germline, CDR1 SGHRS and CDR2 YFSETQ. CDR3 size: 18 residues. CDR3 protein: CASSLRDSELSSTDTQYF. DNA of the CDR3: TGCGCCAGCAGCTTGAGGGACAGTGAATTGTCTAGCACAGATACGCAGTATTTT.

This clonotype has a handful of counts. The rearrangement uses TRBV27 and TRBJ2-7; 8 bases are shared with TRBD2. The CDR3 totals 16 residues. With 4 bases clipped from V and 3 bases from J, the junction kept 11 bases outside the gene matches. Germline CDR1 is MNHEY and CDR2 is SMNVEV (reference sequence). The CDR3 coding sequence is TGTGCCAGCAGTTCTACTACTAGCGGCTCCCTCTACGAGCAGTACTTC. Protein product: CASSSTTSGSLYEQYF.

The V and J genes are TRBV6-6 and TRBJ2-1, with no clear D. The CDR3 is made up of 15 amino acids. CDR1 and CDR2 (germline): MNHNY, SVGAGI (reference sequence). Trimming cost V 7 bases and J 7 bases, with 20 bases left between them. The CDR3 coding sequence is TGTGCCAGCACCCCCCTCCGAAGTTTGCAGAATGAGCAGTTCTTC. It yields the protein CASTPLRSLQNEQFF.

The J gene is TRBJ2-3, the V gene TRBV29-1; D tentatively fits TRBD1 or TRBD2 (5 bases each). Germline-derived CDR1 and CDR2 are SQVTM and ANQGSEA. The V end was cut by 8 bases, the J end by 1 base, with 19 bases between. The CDR3 spans 15 residues. Here the CDR3 reads CSHRGTIRGTDTQYF. In nucleotides, the CDR3 is TGCAGCCATAGAGGGACCATCAGGGGCACAGATACGCAGTATTTT.